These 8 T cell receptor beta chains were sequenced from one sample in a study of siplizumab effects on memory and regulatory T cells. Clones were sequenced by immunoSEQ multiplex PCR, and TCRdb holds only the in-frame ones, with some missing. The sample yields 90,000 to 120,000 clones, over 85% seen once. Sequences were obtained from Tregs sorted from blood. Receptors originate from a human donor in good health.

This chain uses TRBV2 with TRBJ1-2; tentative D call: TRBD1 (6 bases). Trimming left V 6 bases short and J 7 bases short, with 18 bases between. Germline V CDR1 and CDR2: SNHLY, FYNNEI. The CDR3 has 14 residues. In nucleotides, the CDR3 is TGTGCCAGCAGCCATAGAGAGGGGGTGGGTGGCTACACCTTC. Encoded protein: CASSHREGVGGYTF.

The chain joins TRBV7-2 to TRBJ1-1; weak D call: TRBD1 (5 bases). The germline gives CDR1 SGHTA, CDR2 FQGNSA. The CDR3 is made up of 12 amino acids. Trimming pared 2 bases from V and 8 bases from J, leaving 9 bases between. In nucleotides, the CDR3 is TGTGCCAGCAGCTTAACAGCAGGGGAAGCTTTCTTT. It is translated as CASSLTAGEAFF.

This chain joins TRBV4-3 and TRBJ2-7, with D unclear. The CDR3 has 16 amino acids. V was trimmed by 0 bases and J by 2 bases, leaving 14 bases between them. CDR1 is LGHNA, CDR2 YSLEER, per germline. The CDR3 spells CASSQEAQSSPYEQYF. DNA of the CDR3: TGCGCCAGCAGCCAAGAGGCTCAGAGTTCCCCCTACGAGCAGTACTTC.

CDR3 nucleotides: TGTGCCAGCAGGGACACCGGGGAGCTGTTTTTT. It specifies CASRDTGELFF. The V gene is TRBV7-3, the J gene TRBJ2-2; D unresolved. Looked up from germline, CDR1 is SGHTA and CDR2 is FQGTGA. The V end was cut by 6 bases, the J end by 3 bases, with 2 bases between. CDR3 length: 11 residues.

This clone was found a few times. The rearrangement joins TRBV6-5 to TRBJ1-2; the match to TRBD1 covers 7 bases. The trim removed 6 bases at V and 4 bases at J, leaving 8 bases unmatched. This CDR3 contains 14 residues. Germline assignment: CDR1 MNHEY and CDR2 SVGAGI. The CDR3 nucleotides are TGTGCCAGCAGATCCGTCAGGGGGTTCTATGGCTACACCTTC. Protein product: CASRSVRGFYGYTF.

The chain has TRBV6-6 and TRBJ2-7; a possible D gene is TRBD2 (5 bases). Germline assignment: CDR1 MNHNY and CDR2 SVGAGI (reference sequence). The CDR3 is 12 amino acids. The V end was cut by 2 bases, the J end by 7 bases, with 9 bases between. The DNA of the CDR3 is TGTGCCAGCAGTTACGGGTCGGGGGAGCAGTACTTC. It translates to CASSYGSGEQYF.

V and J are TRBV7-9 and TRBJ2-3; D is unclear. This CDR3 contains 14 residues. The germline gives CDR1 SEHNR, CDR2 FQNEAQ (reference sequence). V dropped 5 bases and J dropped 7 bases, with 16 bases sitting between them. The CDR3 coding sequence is TGTGCCAGCAGCCCGAACGAGGTAGTTTATACGCAGTATTTT. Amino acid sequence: CASSPNEVVYTQYF.

DNA of the CDR3: TGTGCCATCAGTGAGTCGATGGGGCTACCGAACACTGAAGCTTTCTTT. It codes for CAISESMGLPNTEAFF. The V and J genes are TRBV10-3 and TRBJ1-1, with D perhaps matching TRBD1 (5 bases). The CDR3 spans 16 residues. Germline V gene sequence: CDR1 ENHRY, CDR2 SYGVKD. V lost 0 bases, J lost 1 base, and 12 bases lay in between.